Below are 2 T cell receptor beta chains sequenced from a single sample in a study of cytomegalovirus exposure and HLA in healthy donors. The protocol was immunoSEQ multiplex PCR, while the TCRdb copy is restricted to in-frame clones and leaves out a portion. The table lists roughly 330,000 clones, 87% of them singletons. Sequenced input: PBMCs. The receptor source for this set is a woman in her twenties or thirties in good health and CMV-seropositive.

This chain joins TRBV10-3 and TRBJ2-7; 8 bases agree with TRBD1. The CDR3 runs 14 residues. V gave up 10 bases and J gave up 0 bases; unmatched junction bases: 8. Germline V gene data show CDR1 as ENHRY and CDR2 as SYGVKD. The DNA for the CDR3 is TGTGCCACCCTGAAGACAGGGGCCTCCTACGAGCAGTACTTC. Its translation: CATLKTGASYEQYF.

The rearrangement joins TRBV7-9 to TRBJ1-1; a possible D gene is TRBD1 (5 bases). CDR1 is SEHNR and CDR2 is FQNEAQ in the germline V gene (reference sequence). There are 13 residues in the CDR3. Trimming took off 4 bases at V and 4 bases at J, with 10 bases between the two ends. The CDR3 coding sequence is TGTGCCAGCAGCTCACAGGCGGGCACTGAAGCTTTCTTT. The encoded protein is CASSSQAGTEAFF.